These T cell receptor beta chains were read from a single sample in a study of T cell repertoires in cytomegalovirus infection. One entry per CDR3 protein results from TCRdb running MiXCR on the reads. The table shows 250,000 to 300,000 distinct CDR3 sequences, with roughly 21% occurring only once. Their antigen targets remain unknown. The sample consisted of cultured PBMCs, taken from culture after CMV antigen stimulation. The receptors stem from a human donor in good health (CMV status not recorded). Some clones in this sample may be carry-over from other donors' samples. Both conserved end residues are part of each CDR3. The order of the fields is V gene, J gene, CDR3 protein.

V: TRBV20-1
J: TRBJ2-3
CDR3: CSASRNSGRAGDTQYF

V: TRBV6-5
J: TRBJ2-5
CDR3: CASSRSGRVSSETQYF

V: TRBV12-3/TRBV12-4
J: TRBJ1-2
CDR3: CASSLRRDDGYTF

V: TRBV15
J: TRBJ2-1
CDR3: CATSGRQGMGNEQFF

V: TRBV20-1
J: TRBJ1-1
CDR3: CSAQYTEAFF

V: TRBV4-3
J: TRBJ2-2
CDR3: CASSRDPKAGTGELFF

V: TRBV15
J: TRBJ2-1
CDR3: CATSRDGALSPREQFF

V: TRBV6-6
J: TRBJ2-1
CDR3: CASSGGTSPYNEQFF

V: TRBV4-3
J: TRBJ2-3
CDR3: CASSQERTGPYTQYF

V: TRBV5-1
J: TRBJ2-5
CDR3: CASSLAGAGAETQYF

V: TRBV4-1
J: TRBJ1-1
CDR3: CASSQESPWGNTEAFF

V: TRBV28
J: TRBJ2-2
CDR3: CASSWPGPGSGELFF

V: TRBV9
J: TRBJ1-4
CDR3: CASSQGQGGNEKLFF

V: TRBV5-1
J: TRBJ2-5
CDR3: CASSLETGGVETQYF

V: TRBV7-9
J: TRBJ2-1
CDR3: CASSFGFEQFF

V: TRBV5-1
J: TRBJ2-3
CDR3: CASNLDSGGDTQYF

V: TRBV6-2/TRBV6-3
J: TRBJ2-5
CDR3: CASRTSGRRETQYF

V: TRBV7-2
J: TRBJ1-3
CDR3: CVSSLMPPSSGNTIYF

V: TRBV28
J: TRBJ1-2
CDR3: CASSLSGRYGYTF

V: TRBV6-5
J: TRBJ2-1
CDR3: CASSYSPGLGSFNEQFF